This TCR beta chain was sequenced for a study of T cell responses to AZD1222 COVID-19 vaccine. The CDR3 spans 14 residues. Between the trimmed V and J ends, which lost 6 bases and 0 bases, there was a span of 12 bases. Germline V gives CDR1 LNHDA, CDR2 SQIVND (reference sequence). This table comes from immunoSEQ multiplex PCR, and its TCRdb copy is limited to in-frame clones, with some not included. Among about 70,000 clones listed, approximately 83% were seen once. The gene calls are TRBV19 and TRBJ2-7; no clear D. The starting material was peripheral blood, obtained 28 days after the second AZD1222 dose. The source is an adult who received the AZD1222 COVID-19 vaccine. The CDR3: CASSLRISSYEQYF. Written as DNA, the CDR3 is TGTGCCAGTAGCCTCAGGATTTCCTCCTACGAGCAGTACTTC.